A selection of T cell receptor beta chains follows, all from one sample in a study of cytomegalovirus exposure and HLA in healthy donors. The assay was immunoSEQ multiplex PCR, and TCRdb's table has in-frame clones only and misses some. The table lists some 160,000 clones, approximately 83% of them singletons. Sequenced input: PBMCs. The receptors were gathered from a woman between 18 and 29 years old in good health and CMV-seronegative. Both conserved end residues are part of each CDR3. The D gene is left open where the match is weak. Clone size is given for some rows only: seen once, a few or many times, or a class if the clone is expanded.

TRBJ2-7,.,TRBD1,TRBV5-1,CASSPEGTVSYEQYF,TGCGCCAGCAGCCCAGAGGGGACAGTCTCCTACGAGCAGTACTTC
TRBJ1-1,.,.,TRBV7-3,CASSSLLNTEAFF,TGTGCCAGCAGCTCCTTGTTGAACACTGAAGCTTTCTTT
TRBJ2-5,.,TRBD2,TRBV7-2,CASSFRLAGMLTQYF,TGTGCCAGCAGCTTCAGGCTAGCGGGGATGTTGACCCAGTACTTC
TRBJ1-3,once,TRBD1,TRBV30,CAWDRVSGNTIYF,TGTGCCTGGGACAGGGTTTCTGGAAACACCATATATTTT
TRBJ1-1,.,.,TRBV7-9,CASERGSTEAFF,TGTGCCAGCGAGAGGGGGAGCACTGAAGCTTTCTTT
TRBJ1-1,.,.,TRBV5-1,CASSLGQTNTEAFF,TGCGCCAGCAGCTTGGGACAGACAAACACTGAAGCTTTCTTT
TRBJ2-1,.,.,TRBV5-1,CASRAGTREQFF,TGCGCCAGCAGGGCCGGGACACGGGAGCAGTTCTTC
TRBJ2-5,few,.,TRBV10-1,CASSGLDGTQYF,TGCGCCAGCAGTGGACTCGATGGGACCCAGTACTTC
TRBJ2-3,.,TRBD2,TRBV11-3,CASSLRSGGGADTQYF,TGTGCCAGCAGCTTACGGAGCGGGGGGGGTGCAGATACGCAGTATTTT
TRBJ2-7,.,.,TRBV27,CASSSSGPTYEQYF,TGTGCCAGCAGTTCCAGCGGGCCTACCTACGAGCAGTACTTC
TRBJ1-2,.,.,TRBV5-6,CASSLSPNPGGGYTF,TGTGCCAGCAGCTTGAGTCCCAACCCCGGAGGAGGCTACACCTTC
TRBJ1-4,few,.,TRBV5-6,CASSLLGELFF,TGTGCCAGCAGCTTGCTCGGAGAACTGTTTTTT
TRBJ1-6,few,TRBD1,TRBV6-1,CASSGDSPSPLHF,TGTGCCAGCAGCGGGGACAGTCCTTCACCCCTCCACTTT
TRBJ2-1,.,.,TRBV2,CASGVQGLSFVEQFF,TGTGCCAGCGGGGTACAGGGCCTTAGTTTCGTCGAGCAGTTCTTC
TRBJ2-2,.,.,TRBV6-5,CASSFDRFGELFF,TGTGCCAGCAGTTTCGACAGGTTTGGGGAGCTGTTTTTT
TRBJ2-1,.,.,TRBV12-2,CASRLATQDRGYNEQFF,TGTGCAAGTCGCTTAGCAACCCAGGACAGGGGATACAATGAGCAGTTCTTC
TRBJ1-1,.,TRBD1,TRBV6-1,CASRGPQGASTEAFF,TGTGCCAGCAGAGGACCACAGGGGGCGAGCACTGAAGCTTTCTTT
TRBJ2-7,once,TRBD1,TRBV7-9,CASSGDSYEQYF,TGTGCCAGCAGCGGGGACAGTTACGAGCAGTACTTC
TRBJ1-2,once,.,TRBV6-5,CASRGPGFYTF,TGTGCCAGCAGGGGCCCAGGGTTCTACACCTTC
TRBJ2-5,.,.,TRBV5-4,CASSARQAPWETQYF,TGTGCCAGCAGCGCCCGACAGGCGCCTTGGGAGACCCAGTACTTC
TRBJ1-5,.,.,TRBV11-1,CASSLAGRNQPQHF,TGTGCCAGCAGCTTAGCGGGCAGAAATCAGCCCCAGCATTTT
TRBJ1-1,.,TRBD1,TRBV15,CATSTGPGQGFTEAFF,TGTGCCACCAGCACTGGCCCGGGACAGGGGTTCACTGAAGCTTTCTTT
TRBJ2-1,.,TRBD1,TRBV5-4,CASSLAGTGGRNEQFF,TGTGCCAGCAGCTTGGCCGGGACAGGGGGACGAAATGAGCAGTTCTTC
TRBJ1-1,.,.,TRBV2,CASSQLGPDMNTEAFF,TGTGCCAGCAGCCAGCTGGGTCCTGACATGAACACTGAAGCTTTCTTT
TRBJ1-5,.,.,TRBV19,CASSRGVRQPQHF,TGTGCCAGTAGTAGGGGGGTGCGACAGCCCCAGCATTTT
TRBJ1-2,.,.,TRBV28,CASSLRLNYGYTF,TGTGCCAGCAGTTTAAGACTGAACTATGGCTACACCTTC
TRBJ1-2,.,.,TRBV29-1,CSVEDMADGYTF,TGCAGCGTTGAAGATATGGCAGATGGCTACACCTTC
TRBJ2-3,.,TRBD2,TRBV5-4,CASSLAGRGGVDTQYF,TGTGCCAGCAGCTTGGCCGGGCGGGGGGGGGTAGATACGCAGTATTTT
TRBJ2-3,.,TRBD1,TRBV15,CATSRWTGVVTDTQYF,TGTGCCACCAGCCGCTGGACAGGGGTTGTGACAGATACGCAGTATTTT
TRBJ1-2,.,.,TRBV5-6,CASSLGGSYGYTF,TGTGCCAGCAGCCTAGGCGGGAGCTATGGCTACACCTTC
TRBJ1-6,few,TRBD1,TRBV18,CASSLGQGVDNSPLHF,TGTGCCAGCTCACTAGGACAGGGGGTTGATAATTCACCCCTCCACTTT
TRBJ2-7,.,TRBD2,TRBV5-6,CASSKWGGYEQYF,TGTGCCAGCAGCAAGTGGGGGGGGTACGAGCAGTACTTC
TRBJ1-2,.,.,TRBV7-9,CASSADYGYTF,TGTGCCAGCAGCGCAGACTATGGCTACACCTTC
TRBJ1-4,few,TRBD1,TRBV6-1,CASRGQSGKLFF,TGTGCCAGCAGGGGACAGTCGGGTAAACTGTTTTTT
TRBJ2-2,.,.,TRBV6-1,CASSTREPGGELFF,TGTGCCAGCAGTACACGGGAACCGGGCGGGGAGCTGTTTTTT
TRBJ1-4,.,TRBD1,TRBV11-3,CASSLRTGLNEKLFF,TGTGCCAGCAGCTTACGGACAGGGCTTAATGAAAAACTGTTTTTT